Reported below is one TCR beta chain. No antigen is known for it. There are no base qualities to consult, and no much larger clone falls within one base. This sample stems from a study of blood T cell repertoires in COVID-19 (dated by TCRdb to between 2020 and 2021). Regarding the study in general: Collaborator samples came from the United States, Italy and Spain and covered acute and convalescent phases of COVID-19. The prospective study material was composed of cDNA or gDNA derived from T cells, B-cell-depleted T cells, or PBMCs. The repertoires were made available in a free public database intended to serve as a resource for research on the immune response to SARS-CoV-2. The sample metadata nearly always contained a de-identified subject ID, COVID-19 status, age in years and sex. Subjects who had been exposed to COVID-19, were actively infected with it, or had recovered from it provided the deeply sampled blood TCRbeta repertoires that made up the dataset. The samples were drawn from the first 160 participants of the ongoing ImmuneRACE study and from more than 1,000 subjects provided by 6 global collaborators. Where HLA class I and class II types were available, the types were taken from metadata supplied by the sample provider, not from assay-based typing.

Beyond this particular receptor, the publication reports: How much clinical and demographic metadata was included differed by source and by participant, and the metadata was provided uncurated.

Samples from volunteer blood donors who had recovered from COVID-19 were contributed by a second Seattle source. Whole blood was collected in K2EDTA tubes by collaborating institutions according to the institutions' own protocols. For TCRbeta analysis, collaborators shipped samples as frozen whole blood, isolated PBMCs, or DNA extracted from either of those sample types. The CDR3 runs 14 residues from the cysteine to the phenylalanine. Of all the DNA, just the CDR3 is kept, 42 bases in frame from base 1. The germline V gene (reference sequence) supplies CDR1 MNHEY and CDR2 SMNVEV. The junction shows trimming of 2 bases on V and 3 bases on J, plus 9 bases between the germline ends. TCRbeta CDR3 regions were amplified from genomic DNA using the immunoSEQ Assay, a bias-controlled multiplex PCR. In the original analysis: The number of nucleated cells in each sample was estimated by amplification of reference gene primers within the assay. Sequence reads were collapsed and filtered to measure the absolute abundance of every unique TCRbeta CDR3 rearrangement. Productive Simpson clonality was computed per sample as the square root of Simpson's diversity index over productive rearrangements. TCRdb re-hosts the immuneACCESS table, in-frame sequences only. Its copies lack some clones; in the studies checked, an unresolved V gene accounts for under half of them, and the cause for the rest is not known. Clone size and V and J calls were adopted from that table, with D and trimming inferred from the DNA. Here the sample has approximately 200,000 clones; about 85% occur a single time. The biggest ten clones account for 4.5% to 5.5% of the sample.

Sequenced material: peripheral blood. The chain is assembled from TRBV27 and TRBJ2-3; tentative D gene TRBD2, with 5 bases matching. This sequence originates from a woman aged 55 to 70 who had recovered from COVID-19. DNA sequence: TGTGCCAGCAGTTTAAGAGGGAGAACAGATACGCAGTATTTT. It is translated as CASSLRGRTDTQYF.